The clone carrying this TCR beta chain was found a few times. Its antigen is unknown. The CDR3 sequence is 13 residues long. Germline V gene data show CDR1 as SSHAT and CDR2 as FNYEAQ (reference sequence). Between the trimmed V and J ends, which lost 1 base and 6 bases, there was a span of 10 bases. The method was immunoSEQ multiplex PCR; TCRdb's version includes in-frame clones alone and lacks a portion of them. Here the sample spans 29,000 or so clones, around nine tenths being singletons. This record belongs to a study of lymphopenia after photon versus proton radiotherapy. Study outcomes and limitations: After lymphocyte nadir, photon-treated repertoires showed oligoclonal expansion, especially CD8+ Temra.

Sample: peripheral blood, taken from a patient treated with proton-based radiotherapy. This TCR was sampled from a woman aged 55-69 years with cholangiocarcinoma. Some clones in this sample may be carry-over from other donors' samples. The chain couples TRBV7-7 to TRBJ2-7, with D unclear. As DNA, the CDR3 is TGTGCCAGCAGCTTAGAGGGTGGGTCCGAGCAGTACTTC. Translated, it gives CASSLEGGSEQYF.